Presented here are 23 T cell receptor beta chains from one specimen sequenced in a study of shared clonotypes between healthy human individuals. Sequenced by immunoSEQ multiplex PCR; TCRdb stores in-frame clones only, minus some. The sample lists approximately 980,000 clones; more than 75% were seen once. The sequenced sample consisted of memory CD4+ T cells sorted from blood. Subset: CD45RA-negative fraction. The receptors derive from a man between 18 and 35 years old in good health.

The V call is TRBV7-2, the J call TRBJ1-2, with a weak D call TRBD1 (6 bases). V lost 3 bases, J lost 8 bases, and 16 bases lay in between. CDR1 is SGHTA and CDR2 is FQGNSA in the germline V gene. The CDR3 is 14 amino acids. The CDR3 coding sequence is TGTGCCAGCAGCTTTGACAGGTCTATTCGGGGCTACACCTTC. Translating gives CASSFDRSIRGYTF.

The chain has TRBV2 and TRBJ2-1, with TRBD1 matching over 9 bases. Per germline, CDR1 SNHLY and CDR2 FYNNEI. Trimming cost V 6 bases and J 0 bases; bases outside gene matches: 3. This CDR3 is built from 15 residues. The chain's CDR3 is CASRMDRGSYNEQFF. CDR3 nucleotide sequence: TGTGCCAGCAGGATGGACAGGGGCTCCTACAATGAGCAGTTCTTC.

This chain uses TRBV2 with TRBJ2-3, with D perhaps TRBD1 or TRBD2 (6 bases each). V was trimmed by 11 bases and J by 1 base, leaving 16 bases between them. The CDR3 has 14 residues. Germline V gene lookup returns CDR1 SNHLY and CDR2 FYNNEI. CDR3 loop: CAGGQASGTDTQYF. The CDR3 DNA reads TGTGCCGGGGGCCAGGCTAGCGGCACAGATACGCAGTATTTT.

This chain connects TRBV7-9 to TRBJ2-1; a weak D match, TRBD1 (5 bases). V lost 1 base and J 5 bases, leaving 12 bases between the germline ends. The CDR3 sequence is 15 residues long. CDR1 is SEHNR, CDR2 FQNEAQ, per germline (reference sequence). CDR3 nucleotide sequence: TGTGCCAGCAGCTTAGGTGGCAGGGCGAACAATGAGCAGTTCTTC. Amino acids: CASSLGGRANNEQFF.

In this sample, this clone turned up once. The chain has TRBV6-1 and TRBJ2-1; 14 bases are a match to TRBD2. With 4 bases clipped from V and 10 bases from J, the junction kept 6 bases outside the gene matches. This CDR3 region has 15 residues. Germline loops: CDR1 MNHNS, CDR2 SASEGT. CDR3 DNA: TGTGCCAGCAGTGTACGACTAGCGGGGGGGCAGGAGCAGTTCTTC. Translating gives CASSVRLAGGQEQFF.

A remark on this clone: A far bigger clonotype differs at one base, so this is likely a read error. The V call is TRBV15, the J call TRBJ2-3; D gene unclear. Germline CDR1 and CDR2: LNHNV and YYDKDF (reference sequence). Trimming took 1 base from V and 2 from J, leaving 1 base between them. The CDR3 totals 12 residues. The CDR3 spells CATSRATDTQYF. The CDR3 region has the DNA TGTGCCACCAGCAGAGCCACAGATACGCAGTATTTT.

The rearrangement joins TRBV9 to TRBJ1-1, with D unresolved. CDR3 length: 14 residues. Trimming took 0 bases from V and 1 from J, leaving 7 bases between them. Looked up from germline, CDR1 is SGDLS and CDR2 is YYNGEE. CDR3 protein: CASSVAPQNTEAFF. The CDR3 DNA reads TGTGCCAGCAGCGTAGCCCCGCAGAACACTGAAGCTTTCTTT.

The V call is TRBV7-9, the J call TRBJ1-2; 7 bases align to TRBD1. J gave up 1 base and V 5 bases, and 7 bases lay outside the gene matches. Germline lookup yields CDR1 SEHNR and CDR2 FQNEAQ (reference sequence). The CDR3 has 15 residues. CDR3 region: CASSRGQEFNYGYTF. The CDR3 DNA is TGTGCCAGCAGCCGCGGACAGGAATTTAACTATGGCTACACCTTC.

The CDR3 here is CAITREGGDTQYF. The CDR3 region has the DNA TGTGCCATCACGCGGGAGGGCGGAGATACGCAGTATTTT. The chain employs TRBV10-3 and TRBJ2-3; TRBD2 aligns across 9 bases. Per the germline V gene, CDR1 is ENHRY and CDR2 is SYGVKD. J gave up 5 bases and V 7 bases, and 4 bases lay outside the gene matches. The CDR3 runs to 13 residues.

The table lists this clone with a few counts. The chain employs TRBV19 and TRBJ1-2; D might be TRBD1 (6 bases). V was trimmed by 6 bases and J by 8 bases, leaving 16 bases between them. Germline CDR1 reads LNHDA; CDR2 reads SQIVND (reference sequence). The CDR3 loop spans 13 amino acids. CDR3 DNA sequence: TGTGCCAGTAGGGAGACAGGAACGGGCGGCTACACCTTC. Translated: CASRETGTGGYTF.

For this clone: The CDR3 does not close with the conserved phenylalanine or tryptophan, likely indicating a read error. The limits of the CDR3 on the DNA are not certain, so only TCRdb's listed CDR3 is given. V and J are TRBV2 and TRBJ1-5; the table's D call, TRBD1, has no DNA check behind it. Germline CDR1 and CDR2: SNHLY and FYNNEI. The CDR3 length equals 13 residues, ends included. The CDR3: CASSEAVTGSPFS.

CDR3 sequence (DNA): TGTGCCAGCAGTTACTCGATGGGAGTAGGTGAAAAACTGTTTTTT. Protein: CASSYSMGVGEKLFF. The rearrangement links TRBV6-5 to TRBJ1-4; no definite D call. CDR3 length equals 15 residues. Trimming removed 0 bases from V and 7 bases from J, with 12 bases in between. The V gene's germline CDR1 is MNHEY and CDR2 SVGAGI.

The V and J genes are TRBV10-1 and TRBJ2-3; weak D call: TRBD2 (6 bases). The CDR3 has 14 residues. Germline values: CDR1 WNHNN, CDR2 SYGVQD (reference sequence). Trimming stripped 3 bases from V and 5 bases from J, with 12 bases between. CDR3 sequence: CASSDQRAEDTQYF. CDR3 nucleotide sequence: TGCGCCAGCAGTGATCAGCGGGCAGAAGATACGCAGTATTTT.

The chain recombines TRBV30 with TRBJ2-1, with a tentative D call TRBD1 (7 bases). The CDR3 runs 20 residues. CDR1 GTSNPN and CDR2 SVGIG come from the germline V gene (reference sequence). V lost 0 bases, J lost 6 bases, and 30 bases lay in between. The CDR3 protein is CAWSVDEATGKNLGGNEQFF. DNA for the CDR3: TGTGCCTGGAGTGTAGATGAGGCGACAGGGAAGAATTTGGGAGGCAATGAGCAGTTCTTC.

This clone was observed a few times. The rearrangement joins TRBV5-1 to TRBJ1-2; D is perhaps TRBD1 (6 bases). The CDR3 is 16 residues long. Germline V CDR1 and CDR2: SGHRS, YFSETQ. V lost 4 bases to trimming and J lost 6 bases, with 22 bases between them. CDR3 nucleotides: TGCGCCAGCAGCCCGGGGAGGGGGGCAGAGGTGGATGGCTACACCTTC. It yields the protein CASSPGRGAEVDGYTF.

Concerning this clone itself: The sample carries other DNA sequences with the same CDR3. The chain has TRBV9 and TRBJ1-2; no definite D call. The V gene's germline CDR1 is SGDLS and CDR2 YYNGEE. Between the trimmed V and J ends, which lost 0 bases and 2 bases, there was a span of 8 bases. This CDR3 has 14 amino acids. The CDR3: CASSVGVGNYGYTF. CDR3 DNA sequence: TGTGCCAGCAGCGTAGGGGTCGGCAACTATGGCTACACCTTC.

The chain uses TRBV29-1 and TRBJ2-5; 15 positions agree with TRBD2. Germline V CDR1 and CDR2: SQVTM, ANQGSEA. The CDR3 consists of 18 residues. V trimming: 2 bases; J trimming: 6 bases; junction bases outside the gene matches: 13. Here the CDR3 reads CSVEKGTSGGPHSQTQYF. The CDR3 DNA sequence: TGCAGCGTTGAAAAAGGGACTAGCGGGGGGCCCCACTCCCAGACCCAGTACTTC.

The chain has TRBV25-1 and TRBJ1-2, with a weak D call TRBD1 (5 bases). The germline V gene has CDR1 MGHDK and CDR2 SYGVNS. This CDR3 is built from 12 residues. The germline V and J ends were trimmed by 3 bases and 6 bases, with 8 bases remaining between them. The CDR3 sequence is CASSDRANGYTF. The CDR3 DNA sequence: TGTGCCAGCAGTGACAGGGCTAATGGCTACACCTTC.

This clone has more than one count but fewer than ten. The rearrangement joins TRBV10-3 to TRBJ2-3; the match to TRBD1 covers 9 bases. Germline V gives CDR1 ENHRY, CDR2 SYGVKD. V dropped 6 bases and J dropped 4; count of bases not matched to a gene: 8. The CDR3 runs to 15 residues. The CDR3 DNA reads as TGTGCCATCAGCCCGGGACAGGGTACCGCAGATACGCAGTATTTT. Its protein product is CAISPGQGTADTQYF.

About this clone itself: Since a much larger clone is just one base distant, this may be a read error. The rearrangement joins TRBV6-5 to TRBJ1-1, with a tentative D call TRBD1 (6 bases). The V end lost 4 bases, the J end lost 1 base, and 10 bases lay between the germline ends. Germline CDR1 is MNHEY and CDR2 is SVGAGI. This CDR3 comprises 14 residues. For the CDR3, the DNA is TGTGCCAGCAGTTCCGGGACACAGAACACTGAAGCTTTCTTT. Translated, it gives CASSSGTQNTEAFF.

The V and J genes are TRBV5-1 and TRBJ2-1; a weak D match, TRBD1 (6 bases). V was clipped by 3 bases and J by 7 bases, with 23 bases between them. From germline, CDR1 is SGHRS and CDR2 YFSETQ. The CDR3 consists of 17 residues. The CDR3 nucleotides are TGCGCCAGCAGCTCGAATGGGAACAGGGTATCTGGGAATGAGCAGTTCTTC. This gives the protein CASSSNGNRVSGNEQFF.

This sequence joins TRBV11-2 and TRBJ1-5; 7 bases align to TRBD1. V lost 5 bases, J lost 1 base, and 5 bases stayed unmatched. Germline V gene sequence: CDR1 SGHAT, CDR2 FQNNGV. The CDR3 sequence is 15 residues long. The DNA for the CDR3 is TGTGCCAGCAGCCGTGCGGGACAGAGCAATCAGCCCCAGCATTTT. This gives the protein CASSRAGQSNQPQHF.

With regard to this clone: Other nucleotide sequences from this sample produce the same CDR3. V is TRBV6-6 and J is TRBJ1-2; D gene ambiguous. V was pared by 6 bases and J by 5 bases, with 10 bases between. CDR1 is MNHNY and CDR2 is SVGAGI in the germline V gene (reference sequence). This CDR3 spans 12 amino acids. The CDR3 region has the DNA TGTGCCAGCAGCTATAGAAATTATGGCTACACCTTC. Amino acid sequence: CASSYRNYGYTF.